Listed here is a single TCR beta chain. The table came from immunoSEQ multiplex PCR; TCRdb's copy has only in-frame clones and leaves some out. The repertoire holds approximately 5,000 clones, with approximately 75% as singletons. Normal lung was sampled as far from the tumour as possible, at least 3 cm. The data were obtained in a study of immune cell composition in non-small cell lung cancer. Across the whole study: Most cases were lung adenocarcinoma or squamous cell carcinoma.

Trimming stripped 0 bases from V and 7 bases from J, with 15 bases between. Germline V gene data show CDR1 as SGHAT and CDR2 as FQNNGV. CDR3 length: 15 residues. This chain uses TRBV11-2 with TRBJ1-2; D unclear. The sequenced sample consisted of non-adjacent lung tissue. This clonotype was sampled from a human donor with non-small cell lung cancer. The CDR3 coding sequence is TGTGCCAGCAGCTTAGAGAAAGAGGGCCAAGGTGGCTACACCTTC. Its protein product is CASSLEKEGQGGYTF.